This T cell receptor beta chain appears in the sequencing data of a study of cytomegalovirus exposure and HLA in healthy donors. For the study at large: Prior work identified about 120 million unique TCR beta sequences in approximately 200 million T cells.

Study-wide points: As was reported, the classifier diagnosed cytomegalovirus status with high specificity and sensitivity. Within an earlier analysis, most TCR beta V segments proved productive either about 87% or about 30% of the time.

This PCR relied on a set of 60 Vbeta primers and 13 Jbeta primers. Only in-frame clones appear in the TCRdb table, and some are missing; sequencing was by immunoSEQ multiplex PCR. The sample lists 150,000 to 200,000 clones, roughly 80% seen once, with less than 5.5% in the top ten. Germline assignment: CDR1 SGHRS and CDR2 YFSETQ. This CDR3 region has 15 residues. J was trimmed by 3 bases and V by 5 bases; bases with no gene match: 0. This clone was found once. The antigen remains unidentified. Sequenced sample: PBMCs. The chain is built from TRBV5-1 and TRBJ2-2; TRBD2 aligns across 14 bases. This sequence was found in a male donor in good health and CMV-seronegative. For the CDR3, the DNA is TGCGCCAGCAGGGGACTAGCGGGGGACACCGGGGAGCTGTTTTTT. This translates into CASRGLAGDTGELFF.